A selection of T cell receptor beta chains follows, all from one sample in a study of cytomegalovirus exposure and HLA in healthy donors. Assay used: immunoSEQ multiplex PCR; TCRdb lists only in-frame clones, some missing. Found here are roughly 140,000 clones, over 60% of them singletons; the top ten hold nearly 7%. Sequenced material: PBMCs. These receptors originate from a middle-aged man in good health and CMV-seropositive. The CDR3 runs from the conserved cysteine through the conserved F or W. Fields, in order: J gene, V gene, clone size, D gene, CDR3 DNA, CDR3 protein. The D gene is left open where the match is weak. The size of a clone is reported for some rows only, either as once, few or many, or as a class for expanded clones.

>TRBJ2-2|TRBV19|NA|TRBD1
TGTGCCAGTAGTCGACAGGGTTCGAACACCGGGGAGCTGTTTTTT
CASSRQGSNTGELFF
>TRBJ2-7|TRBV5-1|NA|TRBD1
TGCGCCAGCAGCTTGACATACAGGGGCGAGCAGTACTTC
CASSLTYRGEQYF
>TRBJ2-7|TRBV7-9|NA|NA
TGTGCCAGCAGTAACTTCTTGACAGGCTTGCAGTACTTC
CASSNFLTGLQYF
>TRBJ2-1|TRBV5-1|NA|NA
TGCGCCAGCACCAGGGAATCGAGAAATGAGCAGTTCTTC
CASTRESRNEQFF
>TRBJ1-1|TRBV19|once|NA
TGTGCCAGTACCATGGGTCAGGGGCCGAGCACTGAAGCTTTCTTT
CASTMGQGPSTEAFF
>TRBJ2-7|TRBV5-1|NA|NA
TGCGCCAGCAGCTTGCCCGGGGACGAGCAGTACTTC
CASSLPGDEQYF
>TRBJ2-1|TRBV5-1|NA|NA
TGCGCCAGCAGCTTGGTAGGGGTCCAGGTATTTGATGAGCAGTTCTTC
CASSLVGVQVFDEQFF
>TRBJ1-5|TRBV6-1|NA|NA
TGTGCCAGCAACAGGGCCCTCAATCAGCCCCAGCATTTT
CASNRALNQPQHF
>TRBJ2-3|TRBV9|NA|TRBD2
TGTGCCAGCAGCGGCTCGGGACTAGCGGGAGAGCTGACCTATACAGATACGCAGTATTTT
CASSGSGLAGELTYTDTQYF
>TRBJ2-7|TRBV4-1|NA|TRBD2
TGCGCCAGCAGCCAAGGGGTAGCGGGCCCCGGGTACGAGCAGTACTTC
CASSQGVAGPGYEQYF
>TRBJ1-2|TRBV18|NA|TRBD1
TGTGCCAGCTCACTAGGGACAGGGAACCGCTACACCTTC
CASSLGTGNRYTF
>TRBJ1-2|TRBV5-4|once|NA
TGTGCCAGCAGTCCCCCGGGTAGCTATGGCTACACCTTC
CASSPPGSYGYTF
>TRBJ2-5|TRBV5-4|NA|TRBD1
TGTGCCATGCGACAGGGTCAGGGGGAGCAGTACTTC
CAMRQGQGEQYF
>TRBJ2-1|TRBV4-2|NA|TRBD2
TGTGCCAGCAGCCAAGGACTAGCGGGAGGGTTAAGCTCCTACAATGAGCAGTTCTTC
CASSQGLAGGLSSYNEQFF
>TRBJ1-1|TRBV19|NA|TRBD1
TGTGCCAGTAGTATTCGGACAGGGGGACGACAAATGAACACTGAAGCTTTCTTT
CASSIRTGGRQMNTEAFF
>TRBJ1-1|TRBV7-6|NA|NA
TGTGCCAGCAGCCCAAACAGGGATGAAGCTTTCTTT
CASSPNRDEAFF
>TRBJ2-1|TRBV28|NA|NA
TGTGCCAGCAGTTCTTCCCCCACTTACAATGAGCAGTTCTTC
CASSSSPTYNEQFF
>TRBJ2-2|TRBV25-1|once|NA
TGTGCCAGCAGTGAACTCCCCCCCAGCGGTACACTACCCGGGGAGCTGTTTTTT
CASSELPPSGTLPGELFF
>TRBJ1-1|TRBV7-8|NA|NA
TGTGCCAGCAGCTTAGTGGACAGAGACCAGCTTTGGGACACTGAAGCTTTCTTT
CASSLVDRDQLWDTEAFF
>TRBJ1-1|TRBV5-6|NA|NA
TGTGCCAGCAGCTCCTCCCTGGAGAAAAAAGCTTTCTTT
CASSSSLEKKAFF